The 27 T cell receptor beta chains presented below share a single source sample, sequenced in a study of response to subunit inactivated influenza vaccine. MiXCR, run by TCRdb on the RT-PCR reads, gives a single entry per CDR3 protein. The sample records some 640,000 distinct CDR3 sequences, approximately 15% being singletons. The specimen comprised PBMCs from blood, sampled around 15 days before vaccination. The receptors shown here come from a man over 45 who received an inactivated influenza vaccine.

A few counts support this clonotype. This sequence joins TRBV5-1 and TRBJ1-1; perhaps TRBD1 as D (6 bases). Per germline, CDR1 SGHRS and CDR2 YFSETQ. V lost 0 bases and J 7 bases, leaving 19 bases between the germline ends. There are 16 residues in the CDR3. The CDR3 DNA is TGCGCCAGCAGCTTGGACAGGGCCACCCGTCTACTTGAAGCTTTCTTT. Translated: CASSLDRATRLLEAFF. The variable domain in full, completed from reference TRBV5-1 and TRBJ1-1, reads KAGVTQTPRYLIKTRGQQVTLSCSPISGHRSVSWYQQTPGQGLQFLFEYFSETQRNKGNFPGRFSGRQFSNSRSEMNVSTLELGDSALYLCASSLDRATRLLEAFFGQGTRLTVV.

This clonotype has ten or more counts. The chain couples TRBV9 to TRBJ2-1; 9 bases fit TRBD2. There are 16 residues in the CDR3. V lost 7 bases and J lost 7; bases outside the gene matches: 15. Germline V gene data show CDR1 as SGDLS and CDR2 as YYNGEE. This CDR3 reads CASSYGAGGPWNEQFF. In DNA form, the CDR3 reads TGTGCCAGCTCATACGGGGCGGGGGGGCCCTGGAATGAGCAGTTCTTC. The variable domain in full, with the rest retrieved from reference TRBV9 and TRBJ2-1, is DSGVTQTPKHLITATGQRVTLRCSPRSGDLSVYWYQQSLDQGLQFLIQYYNGEERAKGNILERFSAQQFPDLHSELNLSSLELGDSALYFCASSYGAGGPWNEQFFGPGTRLTVL.

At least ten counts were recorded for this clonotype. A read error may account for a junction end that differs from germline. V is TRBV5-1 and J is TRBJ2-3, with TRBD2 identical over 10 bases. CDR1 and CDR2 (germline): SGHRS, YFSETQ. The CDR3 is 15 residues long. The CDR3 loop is CASSFLAGGTDTQYF. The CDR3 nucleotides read TGTGCCAGCAGCTTTCTAGCGGGAGGCACAGATACGCAGTATTTT.

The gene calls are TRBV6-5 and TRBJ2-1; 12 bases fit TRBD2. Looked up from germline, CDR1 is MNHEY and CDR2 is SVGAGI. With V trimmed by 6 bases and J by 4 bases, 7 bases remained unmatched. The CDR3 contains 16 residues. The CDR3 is CASRMGLAGNYNEQFF. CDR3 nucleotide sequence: TGTGCCAGCAGGATGGGACTAGCGGGTAATTACAATGAGCAGTTCTTC.

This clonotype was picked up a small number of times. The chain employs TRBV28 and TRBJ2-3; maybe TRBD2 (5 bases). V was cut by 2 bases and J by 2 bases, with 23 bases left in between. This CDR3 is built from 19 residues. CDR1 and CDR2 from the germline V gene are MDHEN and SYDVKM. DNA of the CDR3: TGTGCCAGCAGTTTAACCTACCTTCCGGGGAGAGGCATCACAGATACGCAGTATTTT. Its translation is CASSLTYLPGRGITDTQYF.

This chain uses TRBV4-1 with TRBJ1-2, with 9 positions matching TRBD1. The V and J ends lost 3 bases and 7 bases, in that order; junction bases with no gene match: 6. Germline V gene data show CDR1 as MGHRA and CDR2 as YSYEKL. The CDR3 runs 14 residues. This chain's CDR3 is CASSQGDREGGYTF. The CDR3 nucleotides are TGCGCCAGCAGCCAGGGGGACAGGGAGGGTGGCTACACCTTC.

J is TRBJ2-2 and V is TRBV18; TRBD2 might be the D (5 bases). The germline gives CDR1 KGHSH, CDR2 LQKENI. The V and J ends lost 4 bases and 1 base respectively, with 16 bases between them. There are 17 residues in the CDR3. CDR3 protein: CASSRSVGSGNTGELFF. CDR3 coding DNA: TGTGCCAGCTCACGGTCCGTTGGGAGCGGGAACACCGGGGAGCTGTTTTTT.

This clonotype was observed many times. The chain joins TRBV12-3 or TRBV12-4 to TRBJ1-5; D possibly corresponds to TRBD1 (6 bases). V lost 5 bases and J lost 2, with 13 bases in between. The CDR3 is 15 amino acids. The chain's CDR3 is CASSGGGLGNQPQHF. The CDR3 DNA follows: TGTGCCAGCAGTGGTGGGGGCTTGGGCAATCAGCCCCAGCATTTT.

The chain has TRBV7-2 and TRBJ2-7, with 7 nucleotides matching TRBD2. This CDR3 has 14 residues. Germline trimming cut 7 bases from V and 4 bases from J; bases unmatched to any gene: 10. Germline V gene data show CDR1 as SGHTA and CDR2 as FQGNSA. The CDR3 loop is CASKGRLAEYEQYF. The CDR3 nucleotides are TGTGCCAGCAAAGGGAGGCTAGCGGAGTACGAGCAGTACTTC.

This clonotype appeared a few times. CDR3 in amino acids: CASSVGGRGRTDTQYF. The CDR3 region has the DNA TGTGCCAGCAGCGTAGGCGGCAGGGGGCGGACAGATACGCAGTATTTT. The chain joins TRBV9 to TRBJ2-3; 8 positions match TRBD1. CDR3 length equals 16 residues. The trim removed 0 bases at V and 3 bases at J, leaving 6 bases unmatched. CDR1 is SGDLS, CDR2 YYNGEE, per germline.

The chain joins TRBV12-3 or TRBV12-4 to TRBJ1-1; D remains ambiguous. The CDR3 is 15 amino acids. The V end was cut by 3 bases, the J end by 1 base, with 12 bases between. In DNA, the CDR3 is TGTGCCAGCAGTTTTTCCCCCCAGAGGAACACTGAAGCTTTCTTT. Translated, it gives CASSFSPQRNTEAFF.

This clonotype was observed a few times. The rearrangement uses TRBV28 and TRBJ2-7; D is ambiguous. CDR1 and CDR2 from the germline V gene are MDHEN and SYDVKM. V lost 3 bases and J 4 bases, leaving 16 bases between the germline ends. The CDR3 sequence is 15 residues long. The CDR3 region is CASSLLPGSFYEQYF. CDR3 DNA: TGTGCCAGCAGTTTGCTCCCGGGCTCCTTTTACGAGCAGTACTTC. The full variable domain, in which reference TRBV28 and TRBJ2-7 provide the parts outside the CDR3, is DVKVTQSSRYLVKRTGEKVFLECVQDMDHENMFWYRQDPGLGLRLIYFSYDVKMKEKGDIPEGYSVSREKKERFSLILESASTNQTSMYLCASSLLPGSFYEQYFGPGTRLTVT.

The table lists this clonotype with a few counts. The DNA for the CDR3 is TGTGCCAGCAGCCCCGGCCCCCATGGCAACGAGCAGTACTTC. The encoded protein is CASSPGPHGNEQYF. The chain joins TRBV7-2 to TRBJ2-7; D gene uncertain. Germline V lookup: CDR1 SGHTA, CDR2 FQGNSA. Deletions cut 5 bases from V and 5 bases from J, with 16 bases between. The CDR3 spans 14 residues.

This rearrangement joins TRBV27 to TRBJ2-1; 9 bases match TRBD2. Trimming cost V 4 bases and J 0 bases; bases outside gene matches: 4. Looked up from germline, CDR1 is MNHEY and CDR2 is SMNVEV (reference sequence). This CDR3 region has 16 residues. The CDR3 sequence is CASSSIAGDSYNEQFF. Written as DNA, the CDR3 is TGTGCCAGCAGTTCAATAGCGGGAGACTCCTACAATGAGCAGTTCTTC.

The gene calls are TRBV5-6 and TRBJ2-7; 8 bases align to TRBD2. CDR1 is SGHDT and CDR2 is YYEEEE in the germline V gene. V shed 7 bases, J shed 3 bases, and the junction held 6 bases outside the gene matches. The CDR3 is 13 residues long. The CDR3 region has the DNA TGTGCCAGCTCGGGGGGGTTCGACTACGAGCAGTACTTC. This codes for CASSGGFDYEQYF.

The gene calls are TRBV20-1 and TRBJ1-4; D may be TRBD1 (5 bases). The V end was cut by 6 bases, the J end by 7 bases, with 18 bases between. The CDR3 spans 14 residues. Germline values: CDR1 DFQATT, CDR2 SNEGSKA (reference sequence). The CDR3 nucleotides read TGCAGTGCCCCGGTTGGGGTCGGGGGTGAAAAACTGTTTTTT. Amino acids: CSAPVGVGGEKLFF.

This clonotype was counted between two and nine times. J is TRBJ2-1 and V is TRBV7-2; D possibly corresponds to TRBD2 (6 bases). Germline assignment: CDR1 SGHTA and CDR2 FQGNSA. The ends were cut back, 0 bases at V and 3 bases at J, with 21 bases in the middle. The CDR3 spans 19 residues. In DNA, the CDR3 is TGTGCCAGCAGCTTAGCCGGGGTAGCGGAGCTTTCGGGCTACAATGAGCAGTTCTTC. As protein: CASSLAGVAELSGYNEQFF.

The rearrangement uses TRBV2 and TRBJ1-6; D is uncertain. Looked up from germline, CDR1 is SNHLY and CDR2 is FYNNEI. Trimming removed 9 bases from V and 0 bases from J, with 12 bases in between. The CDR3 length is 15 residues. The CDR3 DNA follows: TGTGCCAGTACCCCGGACGTCTCCTATAATTCACCCCTCCACTTT. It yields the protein CASTPDVSYNSPLHF.

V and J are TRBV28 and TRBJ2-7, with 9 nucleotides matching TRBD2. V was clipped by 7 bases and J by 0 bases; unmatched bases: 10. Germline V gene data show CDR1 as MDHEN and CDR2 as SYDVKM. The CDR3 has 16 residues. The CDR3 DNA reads TGTGCCAGCATCCCATCTAGCGGGGAGATCTCCTACGAGCAGTACTTC. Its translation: CASIPSSGEISYEQYF.

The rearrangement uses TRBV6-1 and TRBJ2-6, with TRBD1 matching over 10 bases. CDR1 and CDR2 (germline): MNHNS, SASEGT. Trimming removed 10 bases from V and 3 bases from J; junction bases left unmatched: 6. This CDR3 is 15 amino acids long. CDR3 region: CATRQGAHGANVLTF. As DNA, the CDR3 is TGTGCCACCCGACAGGGGGCGCATGGGGCCAACGTCCTGACTTTC.

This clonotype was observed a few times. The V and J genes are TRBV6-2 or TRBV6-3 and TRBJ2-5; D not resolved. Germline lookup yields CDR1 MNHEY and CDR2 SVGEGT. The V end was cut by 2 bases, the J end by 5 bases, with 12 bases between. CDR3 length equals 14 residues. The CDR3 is CASSYPDPPETQYF. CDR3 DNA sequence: TGTGCCAGCAGTTACCCCGACCCCCCGGAGACCCAGTACTTC.

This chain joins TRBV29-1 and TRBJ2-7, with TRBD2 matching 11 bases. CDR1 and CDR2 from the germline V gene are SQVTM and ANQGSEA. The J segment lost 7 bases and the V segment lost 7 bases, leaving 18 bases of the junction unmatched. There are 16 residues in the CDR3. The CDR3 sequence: CSATSPVAGGPREQYF. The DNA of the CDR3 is TGCAGCGCGACCTCCCCCGTAGCGGGGGGGCCGCGTGAGCAGTACTTC.

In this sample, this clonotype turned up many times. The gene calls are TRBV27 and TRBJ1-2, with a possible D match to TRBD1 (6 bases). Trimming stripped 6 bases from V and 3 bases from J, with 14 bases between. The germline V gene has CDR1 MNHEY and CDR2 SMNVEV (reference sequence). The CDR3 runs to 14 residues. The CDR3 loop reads CASSRRQEDYGYTF. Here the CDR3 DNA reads TGTGCCAGCAGCAGAAGACAGGAAGACTATGGCTACACCTTC.

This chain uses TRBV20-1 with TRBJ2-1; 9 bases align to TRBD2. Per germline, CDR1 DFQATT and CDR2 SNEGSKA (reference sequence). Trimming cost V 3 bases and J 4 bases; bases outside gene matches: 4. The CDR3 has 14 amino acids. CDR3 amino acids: CSASGGRGYNEQFF. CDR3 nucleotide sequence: TGCAGTGCTAGTGGCGGGAGGGGATACAATGAGCAGTTCTTC.

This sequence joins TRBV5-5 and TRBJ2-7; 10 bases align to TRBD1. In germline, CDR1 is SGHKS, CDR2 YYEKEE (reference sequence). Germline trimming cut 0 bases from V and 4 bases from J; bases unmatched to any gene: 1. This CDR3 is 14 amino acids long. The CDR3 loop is CASSLEDRGYEQYF. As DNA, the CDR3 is TGTGCCAGCAGCTTGGAGGACAGGGGGTACGAGCAGTACTTC. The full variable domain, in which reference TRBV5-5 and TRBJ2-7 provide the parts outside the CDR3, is DAGVTQSPTHLIKTRGQQVTLRCSPISGHKSVSWYQQVLGQGPQFIFQYYEKEERGRGNFPDRFSARQFPNYSSELNVNALLLGDSALYLCASSLEDRGYEQYFGPGTRLTVT.

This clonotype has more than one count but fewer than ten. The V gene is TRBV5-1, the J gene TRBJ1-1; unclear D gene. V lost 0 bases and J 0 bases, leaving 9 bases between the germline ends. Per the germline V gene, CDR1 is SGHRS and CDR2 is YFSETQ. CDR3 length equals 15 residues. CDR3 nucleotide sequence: TGCGCCAGCAGCTTGGTGGGCCGGCTGAACACTGAAGCTTTCTTT. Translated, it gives CASSLVGRLNTEAFF.

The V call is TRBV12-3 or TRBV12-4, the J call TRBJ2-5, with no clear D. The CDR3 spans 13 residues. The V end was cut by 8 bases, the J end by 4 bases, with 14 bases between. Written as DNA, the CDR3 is TGTGCCAGCTTGGGGTTTCCGCGAGAGACCCAGTACTTC. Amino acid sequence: CASLGFPRETQYF.